The present T cell receptor beta chain was sequenced within a study of blood T cell repertoires in COVID-19. Study-wide context: The origin of the acute and convalescent COVID-19 samples was the United States, Italy and Spain.

Germline lookup yields CDR1 SNHLY and CDR2 FYNNEI. The CDR3 runs to 13 residues. V shed 7 bases and J shed 4 bases, with 13 bases lying between them. To note about this clone: Different DNA sequences within this sample yield the same CDR3.

In the authors' workflow: Estimation of nucleated cell counts was performed using reference gene primer amplification. Profiling relied on immunoSEQ multiplex PCR, and the TCRdb table lists in-frame clones only, not all of them. That table gives V, J and clone size, and the DNA gave D and trimming. The table records roughly 350,000 clones, approximately 90% of them present only once. The gene calls are TRBV2 and TRBJ1-1; D call uncertain. This TCR was recovered from a woman between 18 and 29 years old who had recovered from COVID-19. Specimen: peripheral blood. CDR3 bases: TGTGCCAGCACTAAGGGAGGAAGCACTGAAGCTTTCTTT. Translation: CASTKGGSTEAFF.